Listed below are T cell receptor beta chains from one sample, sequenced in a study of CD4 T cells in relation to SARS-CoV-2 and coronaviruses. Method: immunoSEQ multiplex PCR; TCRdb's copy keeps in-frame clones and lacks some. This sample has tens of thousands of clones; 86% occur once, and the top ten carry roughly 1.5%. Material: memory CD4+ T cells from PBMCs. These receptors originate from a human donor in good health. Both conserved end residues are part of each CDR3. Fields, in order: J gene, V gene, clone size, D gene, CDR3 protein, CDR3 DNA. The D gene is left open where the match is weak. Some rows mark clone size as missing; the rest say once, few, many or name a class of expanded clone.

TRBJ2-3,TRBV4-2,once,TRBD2,CASSQPLGAGTDTQYF,TGTGCCAGCAGCCAACCTCTGGGAGCGGGAACAGATACGCAGTATTTT
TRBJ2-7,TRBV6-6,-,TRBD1,CASRETGGELKQYF,TGTGCCAGCAGGGAGACAGGGGGAGAACTCAAGCAGTACTTC
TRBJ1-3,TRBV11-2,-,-,CASSLDLRGFSGNTIYF,TGTGCCAGCAGCTTAGATCTTAGGGGATTCTCTGGAAACACCATATATTTT
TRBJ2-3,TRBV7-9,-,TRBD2,CASSFWTSGPQDTQYF,TGTGCCAGCAGCTTTTGGACTAGCGGACCCCAAGATACGCAGTATTTT
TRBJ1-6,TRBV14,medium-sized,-,CASSPVLSSPLHF,TGTGCCAGCAGCCCTGTATTGAGTTCACCCCTCCACTTT
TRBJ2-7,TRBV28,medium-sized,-,CASSLRTYGQYF,TGTGCCAGCAGTTTACGGACCTACGGGCAGTACTTC
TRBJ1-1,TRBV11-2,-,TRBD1,CASSFLGQGTEAFF,TGTGCCAGCAGCTTTCTTGGACAGGGGACTGAAGCTTTCTTT
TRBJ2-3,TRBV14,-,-,CASSQVVHRPCGDTQYF,TGTGCCAGCAGCCAAGTGGTCCACAGGCCGTGTGGGGATACGCAGTATTTT
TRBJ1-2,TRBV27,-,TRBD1,CASSSYQRQGAGYGYTF,TGTGCCAGCAGTTCTTACCAAAGGCAGGGGGCGGGCTATGGCTACACCTTC
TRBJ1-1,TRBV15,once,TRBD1,CATSRDRGRAGTEAFF,TGTGCCACCAGCAGGGACAGGGGGCGCGCCGGGACTGAAGCTTTCTTT
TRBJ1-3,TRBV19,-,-,CASGLPRTGGNTIYF,TGTGCCAGTGGGTTACCAAGGACGGGTGGAAACACCATATATTTT
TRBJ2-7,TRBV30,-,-,CAWSWTATYEQYF,TGTGCCTGGAGTTGGACCGCTACCTACGAGCAGTACTTC
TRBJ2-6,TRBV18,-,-,CASSPPALAGGANVLTF,TGTGCCAGCTCACCACCTGCTTTGGCAGGTGGGGCCAACGTCCTGACTTTC
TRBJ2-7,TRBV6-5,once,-,CATADTGKSYEQYF,TGTGCCACCGCCGATACGGGGAAGTCCTACGAGCAGTACTTC
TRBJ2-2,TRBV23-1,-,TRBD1,CASSSRDRGANTGELFF,TGCGCCAGCAGTTCACGGGACAGGGGGGCAAACACCGGGGAGCTGTTTTTT
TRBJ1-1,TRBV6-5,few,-,CASSTQREAFF,TGTGCCAGCAGTACCCAGAGGGAAGCTTTCTTT
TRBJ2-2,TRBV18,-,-,CASSPRQRQNTGELFF,TGTGCCAGCTCACCGAGACAGAGACAGAACACCGGGGAGCTGTTTTTT
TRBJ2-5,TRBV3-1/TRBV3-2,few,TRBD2,CASSQVTGRVETQYF,TGTGCCAGCAGCCAAGTAACCGGGAGGGTAGAGACCCAGTACTTC
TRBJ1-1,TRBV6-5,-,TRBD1,CASIRTGMGSTEAFF,TGTGCCAGCATAAGGACAGGGATGGGAAGCACTGAAGCTTTCTTT
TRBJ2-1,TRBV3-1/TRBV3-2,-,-,CASSVQGSYNEQFF,TGTGCCAGCAGTGTACAGGGCTCCTACAATGAGCAGTTCTTC
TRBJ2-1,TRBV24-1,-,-,CATSDTARASDEQFF,TGTGCCACCAGTGATACGGCCCGGGCCTCTGATGAGCAGTTCTTC
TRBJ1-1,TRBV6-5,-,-,CASSSRGGRDEAFF,TGTGCCAGCAGTTCCCGCGGGGGTCGAGACGAAGCTTTCTTT
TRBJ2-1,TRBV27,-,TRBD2,CASSFLSGRTYNEQFF,TGTGCCAGCAGTTTTTTGTCCGGGAGGACCTACAATGAGCAGTTCTTC
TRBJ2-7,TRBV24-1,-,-,CATSDTYEQYF,TGTGCCACCAGTGACACCTACGAGCAGTACTTC
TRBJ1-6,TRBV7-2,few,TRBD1,CASSLDQGANSPLHF,TGTGCCAGCAGCTTAGATCAGGGGGCGAATTCACCCCTCCACTTT
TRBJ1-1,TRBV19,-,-,CASSIEDGTEAFF,TGTGCCAGTAGTATAGAGGATGGGACAGAAGCTTTCTTT
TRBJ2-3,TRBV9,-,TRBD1,CASSKGQGLSTDTQYF,TGTGCCAGCAGCAAGGGACAGGGGCTTAGCACAGATACGCAGTATTTT
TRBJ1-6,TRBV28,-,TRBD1,CASTGTAYNSPLHF,TGTGCCAGCACCGGGACAGCCTATAATTCACCCCTCCACTTT
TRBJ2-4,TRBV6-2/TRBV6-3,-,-,CASSYIGGLAKNIQYF,TGTGCCAGCAGTTACATAGGCGGTCTAGCCAAAAACATTCAGTACTTC
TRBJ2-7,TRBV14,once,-,CASSQEEGKIARSF,TGTGCCAGCAGCCAAGAGGAGGGGAAAATCGCTAGGAGCTTC
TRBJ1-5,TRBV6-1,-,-,CASSVTQGRRNQPQHF,TGTGCCAGCAGTGTTACCCAGGGGAGGCGCAATCAGCCCCAGCATTTT
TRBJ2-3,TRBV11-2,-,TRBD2,CASRPGRGRASLDTQYF,TGTGCCAGCAGACCAGGACGAGGGAGGGCCAGTTTAGATACGCAGTATTTT
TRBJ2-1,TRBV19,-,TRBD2,CASSPNPAGGRTGRNEQFF,TGTGCCAGTAGTCCCAATCCTGCGGGAGGTCGGACGGGCAGGAATGAGCAGTTCTTC
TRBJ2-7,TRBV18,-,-,CASSPDILRKYF,TGTGCCAGCTCACCCGACATCTTAAGGAAGTACTTC
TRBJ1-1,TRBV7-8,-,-,CASSSIVGNTEAFF,TGTGCCAGCAGCTCCATCGTTGGGAACACTGAAGCTTTCTTT
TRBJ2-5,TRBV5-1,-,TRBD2,CASSLRTGGTETQYF,TGCGCCAGCAGCTTGAGGACCGGGGGGACGGAGACCCAGTACTTC
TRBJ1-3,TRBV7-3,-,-,CASSLPGGAGGNTIYF,TGTGCCAGCAGTCTGCCCGGGGGGGCTGGAGGAAACACCATATATTTT
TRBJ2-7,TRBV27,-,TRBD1,CASSSAGGFGEQYF,TGTGCCAGCAGTTCCGCAGGGGGCTTTGGCGAGCAGTACTTC
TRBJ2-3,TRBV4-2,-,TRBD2,CASSQGPAAGAGDTQYF,TGTGCCAGCAGCCAAGGCCCTGCCGCGGGAGCCGGAGATACGCAGTATTTT
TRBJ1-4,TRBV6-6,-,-,CASSHQGPYITTNEKLFF,TGTGCCAGCAGTCACCAAGGACCCTATATTACAACTAATGAAAAACTGTTTTTT
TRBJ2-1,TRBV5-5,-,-,CASSLDNNYNEQFF,TGTGCCAGCAGCTTGGATAATAACTACAATGAGCAGTTCTTC
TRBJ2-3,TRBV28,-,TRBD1,CASSVPRTGGTDTQYF,TGTGCCAGCAGTGTACCCCGGACAGGGGGCACAGATACGCAGTATTTT
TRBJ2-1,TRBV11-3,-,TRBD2,CASSLSGRSYNEQFF,TGTGCCAGCAGCCTTAGCGGGAGAAGTTACAATGAGCAGTTCTTC
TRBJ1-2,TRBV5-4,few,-,CASSFAGYRGYTF,TGTGCCAGCAGCTTCGCGGGCTACCGGGGCTACACCTTC
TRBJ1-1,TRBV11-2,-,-,CASSFTGQTEAFF,TGTGCCAGCAGCTTTACAGGGCAAACTGAAGCTTTCTTT
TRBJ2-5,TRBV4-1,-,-,CASSRGGAPTETQYF,TGCGCCAGCAGCCGGGGAGGTGCCCCTACGGAGACCCAGTACTTC
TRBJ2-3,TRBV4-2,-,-,CASSQKAGTTDTQYF,TGTGCCAGCAGCCAAAAGGCGGGGACCACAGATACGCAGTATTTT
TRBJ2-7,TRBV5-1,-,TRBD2,CASSLEASGSVPAYEQYF,TGCGCCAGCAGCTTGGAGGCTAGCGGGAGTGTTCCGGCCTACGAGCAGTACTTC
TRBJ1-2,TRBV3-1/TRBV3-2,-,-,CASSRGTGITNYGYTF,TGTGCCAGCAGCCGCGGGACTGGGATTACTAACTATGGCTACACCTTC
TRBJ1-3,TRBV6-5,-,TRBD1,CASSRDRGGGNTIYF,TGTGCCAGCAGTCGCGACAGGGGAGGTGGAAACACCATATATTTT
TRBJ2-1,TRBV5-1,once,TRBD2,CASSLIGSGSDEQFF,TGCGCCAGCAGCTTGATAGGTAGCGGGAGCGATGAGCAGTTCTTC
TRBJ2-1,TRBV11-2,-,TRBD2,CASSLKIAGAVNEQFF,TGTGCCAGCAGCTTGAAGATAGCGGGAGCTGTCAATGAGCAGTTCTTC
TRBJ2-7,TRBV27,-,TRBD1,CASSWTGGNEQYF,TGTGCCAGCAGCTGGACAGGGGGCAACGAGCAGTACTTC
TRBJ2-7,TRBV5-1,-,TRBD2,CASRPSGTISYEQYF,TGCGCCAGCAGACCCAGCGGGACCATATCCTACGAGCAGTACTTC